The sequence of this TCR beta chain was determined in a study of CD8 T cells in ankylosing spondylitis. Study-level findings and limits: Ankylosing spondylitis blood appeared to carry a characteristic TCR beta motif of roughly eight highly homologous variants. According to the report, clones linked to the disease were significantly enriched in matched synovial fluid samples taken from ankylosing spondylitis patients.

As the method for making TCR beta libraries, quantitative 5'-RACE with molecular barcodes was used. TCRdb called the 5' RACE reads again in MiXCR, with one record for every CDR3 protein. The sample consists of around 890,000 distinct CDR3 sequences, over 9.5% of them appearing once. From germline, CDR1 is WNHNN and CDR2 SYGVQD (reference sequence). Trimming pared 1 base from V and 11 bases from J, leaving 12 bases between. The CDR3 totals 12 residues. This clonotype was observed a few times. The antigen remains undetermined. The receptor's source is a male donor with ankylosing spondylitis. Sequencing was done on a sample of blood, either unsorted or a sorted T cell fraction (not recorded which). V and J are TRBV10-1 and TRBJ2-7; D may be TRBD1 or TRBD2 (5 bases each). Written as DNA, the CDR3 is TGCGCCAGCAGTGAGTTGGGACGGATGAAGTACTTC. It yields the protein CASSELGRMKYF.